This T cell receptor (beta chain) emerged from a study of cytomegalovirus exposure and HLA in healthy donors. 60 Vbeta and 13 Jbeta primers were used in PCR. Sequenced by immunoSEQ multiplex PCR; TCRdb stores in-frame clones only, minus some. The repertoire includes about 110,000 clones, just over 15% of them detected once, and under 2% sits in the top ten. Sequencing was carried out using PBMCs. This clonotype was sampled from a woman in her late teens or twenties in good health and CMV-seronegative.

The CDR3 loop is CASSLSGRAHEQYF. DNA of the CDR3: TGTGCCAGCAGCTTAAGCGGGAGAGCCCACGAGCAGTACTTC. This rearrangement joins TRBV7-9 to TRBJ2-7; 8 nucleotides align to TRBD2. V dropped 2 bases and J dropped 5; count of bases not matched to a gene: 5. The CDR3 extends over 14 amino acids. Germline CDR1 and CDR2: SEHNR and FQNEAQ (reference sequence).